One and the same sample provided the 5 T cell receptor beta chains below, sequenced in a study of T cells after yellow fever vaccination. TCRdb re-called the 5' RACE reads through MiXCR, storing one row per CDR3 protein. The data show about 300,000 distinct CDR3 sequences, 7.5% to 9% seen once. The source was CD4+ T cells sorted from PBMCs, collected 5 days after the yellow fever booster vaccination. These receptors were collected from a man between 18 and 35 years old who received the YFV17D yellow fever vaccine.

Written as DNA, the CDR3 is TGTGCCAGCGGAGCCAACCACCCCGGGACAGGGAGGAATTCACCCCTCCACTTT. It is translated as CASGANHPGTGRNSPLHF. The V gene is TRBV18, the J gene TRBJ1-6, with TRBD1 matching over 9 bases. Trimming removed 8 bases from V and 7 bases from J; junction bases left unmatched: 18. Germline CDR1 KGHSH, CDR2 LQKENI. The length of the CDR3 is 18 residues. Filled out from reference TRBV18 and TRBJ1-6, the complete variable domain reads NAGVMQNPRHLVRRRGQEARLRCSPMKGHSHVYWYRQLPEEGLKFMVYLQKENIIDESGMPKERFSAEFPKEGPSILRIQQVVRGDSAAYFCASGANHPGTGRNSPLHFGNGTRLTVT.

The chain couples TRBV15 to TRBJ2-7; tentatively, D is TRBD1 or TRBD2 (5 bases each). Trimming stripped 1 base from V and 2 bases from J, with 9 bases between. The CDR3 has 14 amino acids. Germline CDR1 LNHNV, CDR2 YYDKDF (reference sequence). CDR3 residues: CATSRVGEPYEQYF. CDR3 sequence (DNA): TGTGCCACCAGCAGAGTGGGGGAACCCTACGAGCAGTACTTC.

This clonotype has a count of ten or more. This chain joins TRBV11-2 and TRBJ1-1; D ambiguous. The length of the CDR3 is 14 residues. V lost 8 bases and J lost 3, with 16 bases in between. Germline CDR1 and CDR2: SGHAT and FQNNGV. The CDR3 DNA is TGTGCCAGCGCCCCAGGAGCTGGCTACACTGAAGCTTTCTTT. This translates into CASAPGAGYTEAFF. The full variable domain, rest sourced from reference TRBV11-2 and TRBJ1-1, is EAGVAQSPRYKIIEKRQSVAFWCNPISGHATLYWYQQILGQGPKLLIQFQNNGVVDDSQLPKDRFSAERLKGVDSTLKIQPAKLEDSAVYLCASAPGAGYTEAFFGQGTRLTVV.

V and J are TRBV27 and TRBJ1-4, with D maybe TRBD1 (5 bases). Per germline, CDR1 MNHEY and CDR2 SMNVEV (reference sequence). CDR3 length equals 12 residues. With 6 bases removed from V and 8 bases from J, the gap between germline ends came to 10 bases. CDR3 residues: CASRRWGEKLFF. CDR3 coding DNA: TGTGCCAGCAGGCGTTGGGGGGAAAAACTGTTTTTT.

This clonotype has a handful of counts. This chain uses TRBV4-3 with TRBJ1-6; no clear D gene. The germline V and J ends were trimmed by 1 base and 7 bases, with 5 bases remaining between them. Germline V gene lookup returns CDR1 LGHNA and CDR2 YSLEER. This CDR3 contains 13 residues. CDR3 residues: CASSQATNSPLHF. Here the CDR3 DNA reads TGCGCCAGCAGCCAAGCGACGAATTCACCCCTCCACTTT.